This entry features one T cell receptor beta chain sequence. Its antigen remains unidentified. This specimen comes from a study of cytomegalovirus exposure and HLA in healthy donors. Study-wide results and caveats: The authors assumed roughly uniform sequencing depth across donors for presence/absence analyses. TCR beta sequences reportedly predicted most subjects' HLA-A and HLA-B alleles accurately. It was in a later analysis that TCR association rates were seen to vary by HLA locus, highest for DRB1 and lowest for HLA-C.

This CDR3 contains 14 residues. Germline values: CDR1 SGHAT, CDR2 FQNNGV. Germline trimming cut 4 bases from V and 4 bases from J; bases unmatched to any gene: 6. Participants comprised healthy donors of bone marrow. In the PCR, 60 Vbeta and 13 Jbeta primers were used. Sequencing was performed with immunoSEQ multiplex PCR; in TCRdb, only in-frame clones are kept and a portion is missing. The data contain about 94,000 clones, over 65% of them singletons. The sample taken for sequencing was PBMCs. The TCR sequence derives from a man aged 25-45 years in good health and CMV-seronegative. J is TRBJ2-7 and V is TRBV11-2, with 8 positions matching TRBD2. The CDR3 nucleotides read TGTGCCAGCAGCTCCCCGGGAGGGGGTTACGAGCAGTACTTC. Translation: CASSSPGGGYEQYF.